This T cell receptor (beta chain) was obtained from a study of T cell responses to AZD1222 COVID-19 vaccine. Study results and limitations: Nearly half of unique spike-specific TCRs reportedly avoided B.1.351 and B.1.1.7 mutated regions. Donors in the cohort were predominantly white British and more often female, and clonal diversity was possibly underestimated. Baseline testing showed seropositivity in only six AZD1222 recipients.

Comment on this clone: Its antigen is unknown.

In germline, CDR1 is SEHNR, CDR2 FQNEAQ (reference sequence). This CDR3 is 15 amino acids long. V was clipped by 1 base and J by 6 bases; unmatched bases: 3. Here immunoSEQ multiplex PCR was the method, and the copy in TCRdb shows in-frame clones only, minus some. Among about 86,000 clones, about 88% were seen once, and the ten largest hold about 3%. This receptor was obtained from an adult in good health. The gene calls are TRBV7-9 and TRBJ1-4; 9 bases agree with TRBD1. Material: peripheral blood, obtained on day 0 of AZD1222 vaccination. The CDR3 here is CASSLVTGGYEKLFF. CDR3 bases: TGTGCCAGCAGCTTAGTGACAGGGGGTTATGAAAAACTGTTTTTT.